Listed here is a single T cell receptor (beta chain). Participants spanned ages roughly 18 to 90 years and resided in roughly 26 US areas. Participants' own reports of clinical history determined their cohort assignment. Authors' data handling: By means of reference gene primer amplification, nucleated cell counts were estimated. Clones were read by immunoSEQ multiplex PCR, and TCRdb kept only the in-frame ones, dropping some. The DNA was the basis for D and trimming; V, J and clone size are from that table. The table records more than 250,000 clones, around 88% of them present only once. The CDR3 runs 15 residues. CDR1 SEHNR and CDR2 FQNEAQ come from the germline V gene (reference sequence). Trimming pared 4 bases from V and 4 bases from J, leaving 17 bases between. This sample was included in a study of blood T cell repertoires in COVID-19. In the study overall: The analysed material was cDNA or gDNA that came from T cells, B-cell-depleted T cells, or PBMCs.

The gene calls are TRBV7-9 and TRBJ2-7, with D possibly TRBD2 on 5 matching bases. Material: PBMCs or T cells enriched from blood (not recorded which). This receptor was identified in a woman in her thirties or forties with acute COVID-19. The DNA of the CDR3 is TGTGCCAGCAGCTCCGGGGTTGGAGGCGCTTACGAGCAGTACTTC. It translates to CASSSGVGGAYEQYF.